The 26 T cell receptor beta chains presented below share a single source sample, sequenced in a study of Tregs in tolerant kidney transplant recipients. Sequenced by immunoSEQ multiplex PCR; TCRdb stores in-frame clones only, minus some. The table has tens of thousands of clones, approximately 85% seen once. The material sequenced was Tregs from blood, taken before the transplant. The receptors shown here come from a human donor who received a combined kidney and bone marrow transplant.

The CDR3 spells CASSFGGRRNTIYF. Here the CDR3 DNA reads TGTGCCAGCAGCTTTGGGGGCAGACGAAACACCATATATTTT. This rearrangement joins TRBV7-2 to TRBJ1-3; possible D gene TRBD1, 6 bases. CDR1 is SGHTA and CDR2 is FQGNSA in the germline V gene. V shed 3 bases and J shed 5 bases, with 11 bases lying between them. The CDR3 runs to 14 residues. The variable domain in full, completed from reference TRBV7-2 and TRBJ1-3, reads GAGVSQSPSNKVTEKGKDVELRCDPISGHTALYWYRQSLGQGLEFLIYFQGNSAPDKSGLPSDRFSAERTGGSVSTLTIQRTQQEDSAVYLCASSFGGRRNTIYFGEGSWLTVV.

V is TRBV6-5 and J is TRBJ2-1; D gene ambiguous. The germline V gene has CDR1 MNHEY and CDR2 SVGAGI. This CDR3 comprises 14 residues. V shed 2 bases and J shed 6 bases, with 11 bases lying between them. The CDR3 coding sequence is TGTGCCAGCAGTTACGGGCAAATCCCCAATGAGCAGTTCTTC. Amino acid sequence: CASSYGQIPNEQFF.

The chain uses TRBV19 and TRBJ2-5; 7 positions agree with TRBD1. Judging by the DNA end, TRBJ2-7 fits better; the J call may be wrong. This CDR3 has 14 amino acids. Looked up from germline, CDR1 is LNHDA and CDR2 is SQIVND (reference sequence). The CDR3 DNA reads as TGTGCCAGTAGTATGGGGACAGCTACCTACGAGCAGTACTTC. Translation: CASSMGTATYEQYF.

The rearrangement joins TRBV11-2 to TRBJ2-1; 11 bases align to TRBD2. The CDR3 is 15 amino acids. The germline CDR1 and CDR2 sequences are SGHAT and FQNNGV. The trim removed 1 base at V and 4 bases at J, leaving 0 bases unmatched. CDR3 in amino acids: CASSLGLAGYNEQFF. The DNA of the CDR3 is TGTGCCAGCAGCTTAGGACTAGCGGGATACAATGAGCAGTTCTTC.

The chain links TRBV9 to TRBJ1-1; weak D call: TRBD1 (6 bases). This CDR3 contains 13 residues. Germline CDR1 SGDLS, CDR2 YYNGEE. Between the trimmed V and J ends, which lost 2 bases and 1 base, there was a span of 6 bases. The DNA for the CDR3 is TGTGCCAGCAGCGTCAGGGGGAACACTGAAGCTTTCTTT. This gives the protein CASSVRGNTEAFF. Combining the CDR3 with reference TRBV9 and TRBJ1-1 gives the whole variable domain DSGVTQTPKHLITATGQRVTLRCSPRSGDLSVYWYQQSLDQGLQFLIQYYNGEERAKGNILERFSAQQFPDLHSELNLSSLELGDSALYFCASSVRGNTEAFFGQGTRLTVV.

This chain uses TRBV7-6 with TRBJ2-1; D remains unclear. CDR1 and CDR2 from the germline V gene are SGHVS and FNYEAQ. V was trimmed by 1 base and J by 9 bases, leaving 4 bases between them. The CDR3 spans 11 residues. This CDR3 reads CASSLGVEQFF. As DNA, the CDR3 is TGTGCCAGCAGCTTAGGGGTTGAGCAGTTCTTC.

The rearrangement links TRBV7-9 to TRBJ1-5; weak D call: TRBD1 (5 bases). V was pared by 1 base and J by 0 bases, with 10 bases between. Germline lookup yields CDR1 SEHNR and CDR2 FQNEAQ (reference sequence). The CDR3 is 16 amino acids. CDR3 in amino acids: CASSLVSGVSNQPQHF. The DNA of the CDR3 is TGTGCCAGCAGCTTAGTTTCGGGGGTTAGCAATCAGCCCCAGCATTTT.

A single count supports this clone. This chain uses TRBV30 with TRBJ2-1; 7 bases fit TRBD2. Per germline, CDR1 GTSNPN and CDR2 SVGIG (reference sequence). J was trimmed by 1 base and V by 8 bases; bases with no gene match: 8. The CDR3 has 14 residues. The CDR3 DNA sequence: TGTGCCGGGGGGGTAGCGACATCCTACAATGAGCAGTTCTTC. This translates into CAGGVATSYNEQFF.

The chain joins TRBV6-4 to TRBJ2-3; D gene ambiguous. With 2 bases removed from V and 2 bases from J, the gap between germline ends came to 11 bases. CDR1 MRHNA and CDR2 SNTAGT come from the germline V gene. The CDR3 is made up of 15 amino acids. The CDR3, as DNA: TGTGCCAGCAGTGACCGAAGTAGGGCCACAGATACGCAGTATTTT. It specifies CASSDRSRATDTQYF.

A few counts support this clone. The chain couples TRBV11-2 to TRBJ1-5; possibly TRBD1 for D (5 bases). This CDR3 contains 15 residues. Germline V gene lookup returns CDR1 SGHAT and CDR2 FQNNGV. Trimming took off 5 bases at V and 1 base at J, with 12 bases between the two ends. The DNA for the CDR3 is TGTGCCAGCAGCCCCCGGGACGGGAGCAATCAGCCCCAGCATTTT. Residues: CASSPRDGSNQPQHF.

The chain couples TRBV4-3 to TRBJ2-1; possibly TRBD1 for D (5 bases). CDR3 length: 16 amino acids. CDR1 and CDR2 from the germline V gene are LGHNA and YSLEER. V was trimmed by 5 bases and J by 5 bases, leaving 19 bases between them. The CDR3, as DNA: TGCGCCAGCAGCTCCTTCCAGGGCCAATCTCACAATGAGCAGTTCTTC. Translated, it gives CASSSFQGQSHNEQFF.

The rearrangement links TRBV6-1 to TRBJ1-1; TRBD1 matches at 9 bases. Trimming took 6 bases from V and 10 from J; bases not matched to a gene: 6. Per the germline V gene, CDR1 is MNHNS and CDR2 is SASEGT. The CDR3 sequence is 12 residues long. CDR3 nucleotides: TGTGCCAGCAGAGTGTCGGACAGGGGAGCTTTCTTT. Its protein product is CASRVSDRGAFF.

The gene calls are TRBV14 and TRBJ2-2; D is possibly TRBD1 or TRBD2 (5 bases each). Trimming left V 7 bases short and J 6 bases short, with 18 bases between. The CDR3 sequence is 15 residues long. The germline CDR1 and CDR2 sequences are SGHDN and FVKESK. CDR3 nucleotides: TGTGCCAGCACCCCACTCGGGGTAGGGGCCGGGGAGCTGTTTTTT. It encodes CASTPLGVGAGELFF.

The CDR3 sequence: CAISDPGLAGFYEQYF. As DNA, the CDR3 is TGTGCCATCAGTGACCCAGGACTAGCGGGCTTCTACGAGCAGTACTTC. The V and J genes are TRBV10-3 and TRBJ2-5; 11 bases map to TRBD2. The end of the DNA fits TRBJ2-7 better, so the J call may be wrong. The germline gives CDR1 ENHRY, CDR2 SYGVKD. The CDR3 extends over 16 amino acids.

The CDR3 DNA sequence: TGTGCCAGTAGTAGGACAGGAGCTTTGAACACTGAAGCTTTCTTT. Amino acid sequence: CASSRTGALNTEAFF. The chain recombines TRBV19 with TRBJ1-1; 7 bases are a match to TRBD1. J lost 0 bases, V lost 4 bases, and 5 bases had no gene match. Germline V gene data show CDR1 as LNHDA and CDR2 as SQIVND (reference sequence). The CDR3 covers 15 residues.

The chain links TRBV18 to TRBJ2-1; TRBD2 matches 13 bases. CDR1 is KGHSH and CDR2 is LQKENI in the germline V gene. The CDR3 totals 16 residues. V lost 6 bases to trimming and J lost 9 bases; unmatched junction nucleotides: 11. CDR3 sequence reads: CASSRLLAGGPGEQFF. DNA of the CDR3: TGTGCCAGCTCCCGCCTACTAGCGGGGGGGCCGGGTGAGCAGTTCTTC.

CDR3 region: CASSLHRGSIYEQYF. The CDR3 DNA follows: TGTGCCAGCAGTTTGCACCGGGGGAGTATCTACGAGCAGTACTTC. The chain combines TRBV28 with TRBJ2-7; D possibly corresponds to TRBD2 (6 bases). The V gene lost 3 bases and the J gene lost 3 bases, with 15 bases spanning the gap. The CDR3 consists of 15 residues. The germline CDR1 and CDR2 sequences are MDHEN and SYDVKM.

The rearrangement links TRBV2 to TRBJ2-7; 7 positions match TRBD1. This CDR3 comprises 12 residues. The V gene end was trimmed by 6 bases and the J gene end by 3 bases; junction bases not matched to a gene: 2. Germline assignment: CDR1 SNHLY and CDR2 FYNNEI. DNA for the CDR3: TGTGCCAGCAGACGACAGGGCTACGAGCAGTACTTC. Protein product: CASRRQGYEQYF.

The V call is TRBV5-1, the J call TRBJ1-1; D is possibly TRBD1 (5 bases). In germline, CDR1 is SGHRS, CDR2 YFSETQ. This CDR3 contains 14 residues. V lost 4 bases and J 1 base, leaving 11 bases between the germline ends. The CDR3 DNA is TGCGCCAGCAGCCCCCGGACAAGGAACACTGAAGCTTTCTTT. Its protein product is CASSPRTRNTEAFF.

This clone showed up just once. The chain has TRBV6-6 and TRBJ1-1, with TRBD1 identical over 7 bases. After removal of 4 bases from V and 3 bases from J, the junction contained 5 bases not matched to a gene. Germline assignment: CDR1 MNHNY and CDR2 SVGAGI (reference sequence). This CDR3 has 14 amino acids. The CDR3 nucleotides are TGTGCCAGCAGTTCCGAGGACAGGTACACTGAAGCTTTCTTT. Its protein is CASSSEDRYTEAFF.

This chain links TRBV9 with TRBJ2-2; the D is unclear. CDR1 and CDR2 from the germline V gene are SGDLS and YYNGEE. The CDR3 contains 13 residues. The V and J ends lost 0 bases and 8 bases respectively, with 8 bases between them. This CDR3 reads CASSVAVSGELFF. CDR3 nucleotides: TGTGCCAGCAGCGTAGCGGTGTCTGGGGAGCTGTTTTTT.

V gene TRBV5-8 combines with J gene TRBJ2-4, with a weak D call TRBD1 (5 bases). Germline CDR1 SGHTS, CDR2 YDEGEE. The CDR3 is made up of 16 amino acids. Trimming removed 2 bases at V and 3 bases at J, with 15 bases between. The CDR3 spells CASSFLSSQGKNIQYF. For the CDR3, the DNA is TGTGCCAGCAGCTTTCTCAGCTCCCAGGGCAAAAACATTCAGTACTTC.

The chain employs TRBV5-1 and TRBJ2-5; tentatively, D is TRBD2 (5 bases). The CDR3 extends over 18 amino acids. The germline V gene encodes CDR1 SGHRS and CDR2 YFSETQ. V lost 0 bases and J lost 4, with 22 bases in between. CDR3 sequence (DNA): TGCGCCAGCAGCTTGGATCCTTTTCGGACTGTTAAGGGAGAGACCCAGTACTTC. Its protein product is CASSLDPFRTVKGETQYF.

J is TRBJ2-7 and V is TRBV28, with D perhaps given as TRBD1 or TRBD2 (5 bases each). Germline V gives CDR1 MDHEN, CDR2 SYDVKM. The CDR3 has 10 amino acids. Deletions cut 9 bases from V and 3 bases from J, with 6 bases between. The CDR3 sequence: CASGGYEQYF. Written as DNA, the CDR3 is TGTGCCAGTGGGGGCTACGAGCAGTACTTC.

This clone was seen more than once but under ten times. J is TRBJ2-1 and V is TRBV19, with 12 bases identical to TRBD2. The trim removed 1 base at V and 0 bases at J, leaving 7 bases unmatched. The V gene's germline CDR1 is LNHDA and CDR2 SQIVND (reference sequence). This CDR3 region has 19 residues. The CDR3 here is CASSIASGGAVSSYNEQFF. CDR3 sequence (DNA): TGTGCCAGTAGTATAGCTAGCGGGGGGGCCGTCAGCTCCTACAATGAGCAGTTCTTC.

This chain uses TRBV7-8 with TRBJ2-2, with TRBD1 matching 7 bases. V shed 3 bases, J shed 5 bases, and the junction held 6 bases outside the gene matches. CDR1 SGHVS and CDR2 FQNEAQ come from the germline V gene. The CDR3 totals 15 residues. As DNA, the CDR3 is TGTGCCAGCAGCTTTCGGACAGGCGGGACCGGGGAGCTGTTTTTT. Its protein product is CASSFRTGGTGELFF.